This paragraph covers one T cell receptor beta chain sequence. The data were obtained in a study of blood T cell repertoires in COVID-19. Study background: T cells, B-cell-depleted T cells, or PBMCs provided the cDNA or gDNA that served as material.

Libraries were prepared by immunoSEQ multiplex PCR; TCRdb keeps only in-frame clonotypes and omits some of them. The sample includes 150,000 or so clones, over 70% seen only once; the top ten take under 0.75%. After removal of 7 bases from V and 4 bases from J, the junction contained 3 bases not matched to a gene. Germline CDR1 and CDR2: SNHLY and FYNNEI. The CDR3 length is 13 residues. The rearrangement uses TRBV2 and TRBJ1-2, with TRBD1 matching 10 bases. Sequencing input: peripheral blood. The sequence was collected from a man between 60 and 70 years old with acute or convalescent COVID-19. CDR3 nucleotide sequence: TGTGCCAGCACGGGACAGGGGAGCTATGGCTACACCTTC. The encoded protein is CASTGQGSYGYTF.